Described below is a single TCR beta chain sequence and its context. Its antigen is not known. This specimen belongs to a study of blood T cells in healthy people across ages. Study in general: The capture of about one barcoded beta molecule per two T cells was achieved by template switching.

A minimum of 5 micrograms of total RNA was extracted per sample. Notes on the study in general: Unsorted PBMCs prevented conclusive naive versus antigen-experienced comparison.

V was trimmed by 5 bases and J by 5 bases, leaving 15 bases between them. The CDR3 contains 14 residues. Germline-derived CDR1 and CDR2 are SSHAT and FNYEAQ (reference sequence). Primers used in a second PCR of about 7 to 12 cycles were a sample-barcoded 5' primer and a J-beta primer mix. TCRdb itself ran the 5' RACE reads through MiXCR, one entry per CDR3 protein. Of fewer than 2,000,000 distinct CDR3 sequences listed, around 42% were seen once; the top ten hold more than 20%. The TCR sequence derives from a human donor in good health. V gene TRBV7-7 combines with J gene TRBJ2-5, with D possibly matching TRBD2 (7 bases). Sequencing was done on a sample of blood. CDR3 region: CASSARTAGETQYF. CDR3 nucleotides: TGTGCCAGCAGCGCCCGGACAGCGGGGGAGACCCAGTACTTC.